This TCR beta chain originates from a study of T cells in Graves' hyperthyroidism and ophthalmopathy (dated by TCRdb to the late 2010s). For the study in its entirety: Peripheral blood samples were taken at the time of initial diagnosis, prior to any treatment. TCR V-J signatures able to tell the groups apart were searched for in a discovery cohort of approximately 95 patients, of whom 43 had Graves' ophthalmopathy and about 60 had stable Graves' hyperthyroidism. Prospective prediction of ophthalmopathy was tested in an independent validation cohort of approximately 19 hyperthyroidism patients and around 16 patients who later progressed to ophthalmopathy. The 80 to 100 discovery patients were randomly divided into training and test sets at a 7:3 ratio. In roughly six Graves' hyperthyroidism patients, the study also compared T-cell repertoires from thyroid tissue with T-cell repertoires from blood. Once sampling was done, hyperthyroidism patients were given methimazole at a starting dose of 30 mg daily, whereas ophthalmopathy patients were given high-dose intravenous methylprednisolone. TCR Vbeta CDR3 sequencing of 120 to 150 peripheral blood samples (fewer than 45 ophthalmopathy, some 75 hyperthyroidism and some 17 progressor patients) is reported in the paper. Broader findings and caveats from the paper: No statistical method was used to set the sample size in advance, and investigators knew the group allocation. In validation, progression to ophthalmopathy was predicted by the model with 70.59% sensitivity and roughly 76% specificity, a median of approximately 6.5 months before onset. Most expanded thyroid clonotypes (frequency above 0.001) were also detected in blood, a finding suggesting that blood repertoires may reflect thyroid immune responses. A model built on a 13 V-J signature distinguished ophthalmopathy from stable hyperthyroidism, reaching around 87% sensitivity and about 81% specificity in cross-validation and 80%/75% in testing.

Reading from cysteine to phenylalanine, the CDR3 counts 14 amino acids. Only CDR3 DNA is held: 42 bases, read in frame from base 1. According to the germline V gene (reference sequence), CDR1 reads MNHEY and CDR2 reads SMNVEV. Cut back by 4 bases and 6 bases, the V and J ends lie 16 bases apart. This clonotype appeared many times. It has no known antigen specificity. One base away there is no much larger clone; base qualities are not given. Amplification of TCR beta CDR3 regions was carried out from RNA transcripts. The first round of RT-PCR for the TCR CDR3 was performed with the HTBI primer set and the Qiagen OneStep RT-PCR kit. A second multiplex PCR round built the libraries, followed by size selection and purification. Sequencing of the libraries was done on an Illumina HiSeq2000 using paired-end 100 bp reads. On the authors' methods: SOAPnuke was used to process the raw data, with reads discarded if the reads contained adapters or uncalled bases, had a mean Phred below 15, or lacked an exact constant-primer or identifier match. COPE v1.2.5 was used to merge the high-quality paired reads, and each unique nucleotide sequence was defined as a clonotype. MiTCR v1.1 was used to align the clonotypes against IMGT TRBV, TRBD and TRBJ reference segments. The analysis included only V-J combinations with a frequency above 0.0001, which together covered 99% to 99.2% of the repertoires. The TCS score was defined as F50 (clonal expansion) divided by E x V (chaos), with BLOSUM62-based TCRdist calculated between CDR3 peptides within each V-J. Welch's t-statistics and random forest reduced 500 to 650 V-J features to 10 to 15, which were used in a naive Bayes classifier (R e1071). In-frame beta chains were kept once TCRdb had trimmed the public reads at Q25 with fastp and called clones with MiXCR. Entries that share a CDR3 protein sequence are merged under the most common genes and DNA. The authors' filters were not applied to this entry. The sample table shows 500,000 to 650,000 distinct CDR3 sequences, and 13% to 15% are seen once. About 15% of the sample belongs to the ten largest clones.

Stable Graves' hyperthyroidism was defined as no progression to ophthalmopathy during 18 months of follow-up. Hyperthyroidism patients were newly diagnosed, with disease duration under 2 months, and aged 18 to 65 years. The study excluded patients with uncontrolled infections, other autoimmune diseases, pregnancy or lactation. Clinical symptoms, serum thyroxine and TRAb, thyroid ultrasound, and orbital computed tomography formed the basis for the diagnoses. PBMCs were separated from 7.5 to 10 ml of fresh peripheral blood using Ficoll-Paque density gradient centrifugation. Total RNA was extracted using Trizol reagent, and RNA quality was assessed on an Agilent 2100 Bioanalyzer.

The sample taken for sequencing was blood. The sequence is built from TRBV27 and TRBJ2-7; the D gene cannot be resolved beyond TRBD1 or TRBD2, each matching 6 bases. The clonotype comes from a woman aged 35 to 49 with Graves' hyperthyroidism. The CDR3 region: CASSSVLRGREQYF. The sequenced DNA is TGTGCCAGCAGTTCGGTCCTCCGGGGGCGCGAGCAGTACTTC.